This T cell receptor beta chain comes out of a study of neoadjuvant nivolumab and ipilimumab in lung cancer. Study-wide context: The combination arm added day-1 ipilimumab 1 mg/kg to nivolumab 3 mg/kg on days 1, 15, 29. Study observations and caveats: Higher pretherapy blood TCR richness went with higher resected-tumor richness. Resected tumors had greater TCR richness and clonality than uninvolved lung. From pretherapy to surgery, tumor richness and clonality rose with dual therapy.

Profiled with immunoSEQ multiplex PCR; TCRdb holds only in-frame clones, not every one. The repertoire has more than 15,000 clones, 65% to 85% of them found once; the top ten carry around 8.6%. V gave up 7 bases and J gave up 0 bases, with 13 bases separating them. The CDR3 totals 15 residues. CDR1 SEHNR and CDR2 FQNEAQ come from the germline V gene (reference sequence). On this clone: The antigen is unknown.

The chain employs TRBV7-9 and TRBJ1-3; a possible D gene is TRBD1 (5 bases). The receptor was isolated from an adult with non-small cell lung cancer. Sequencing used tumor tissue, obtained after neoadjuvant nivolumab, alone or with ipilimumab, at or shortly before surgery. The CDR3 loop is CASTLGGVSGNTIYF. CDR3 DNA sequence: TGTGCCAGCACCCTTGGGGGAGTCTCTGGAAACACCATATATTTT.